Each of the 13 T cell receptor beta chains below was sequenced from the same sample in a study of cytomegalovirus exposure and HLA in healthy donors. It was with 60 Vbeta and 13 Jbeta primers that the PCR ran. Sequencing was performed with immunoSEQ multiplex PCR; in TCRdb, only in-frame clones are kept and a portion is missing. The sample carries 150,000 to 200,000 clones, roughly 80% recorded once. Material for sequencing was PBMCs. All receptors derive from a woman aged 50 to 60 in good health and CMV-seropositive.

This clone appeared a few times. The V and J genes are TRBV9 and TRBJ1-3, with D unresolved. This CDR3 is built from 15 residues. Trimming took 3 bases from V and 2 from J, leaving 12 bases between them. From germline, CDR1 is SGDLS and CDR2 YYNGEE. The CDR3 nucleotides read TGTGCCAGCAGCGGAGGAGGCTCACCTGGAAACACCATATATTTT. As protein: CASSGGGSPGNTIYF.

The rearrangement joins TRBV29-1 to TRBJ2-3; 8 nucleotides match TRBD2. Germline V gives CDR1 SQVTM, CDR2 ANQGSEA. J was trimmed by 3 bases and V by 3 bases; bases with no gene match: 2. The CDR3 spans 13 residues. The CDR3 loop is CSVEAGGTDTQYF. Here the CDR3 DNA reads TGCAGCGTTGAGGCGGGGGGAACAGATACGCAGTATTTT.

The chain links TRBV6-5 to TRBJ2-7, with 7 nucleotides matching TRBD2. Germline assignment: CDR1 MNHEY and CDR2 SVGAGI. V lost 8 bases, J lost 3 bases, and 10 bases stayed unmatched. The CDR3 runs to 14 residues. The CDR3 spells CASAATGGLYEQYF. Here the CDR3 DNA reads TGTGCCAGCGCTGCTACGGGGGGTCTCTACGAGCAGTACTTC.

This chain joins TRBV5-1 and TRBJ2-7, with 8 positions matching TRBD1. The CDR3 loop spans 13 amino acids. V was clipped by 2 bases and J by 7 bases; unmatched bases: 5. Germline CDR1 reads SGHRS; CDR2 reads YFSETQ. Here the CDR3 DNA reads TGCGCCAGCAGCTTATTAGGACAGGGTGAGCAGTACTTC. It translates to CASSLLGQGEQYF.

V and J are TRBV15 and TRBJ2-7, with 7 bases identical to TRBD1. The V and J ends lost 7 bases and 2 bases, in that order; junction bases with no gene match: 8. The CDR3 spans 14 residues. Germline V gene data show CDR1 as LNHNV and CDR2 as YYDKDF (reference sequence). The CDR3 nucleotides read TGTGCCACCACTATGTCAGGGGGTCCCTACGAGCAGTACTTC. The encoded protein is CATTMSGGPYEQYF. Variable domain in full (rest from reference TRBV15 and TRBJ2-7): DAMVIQNPRYQVTQFGKPVTLSCSQTLNHNVMYWYQQKSSQAPKLLFHYYDKDFNNEADTPDNFQSRRPNTSFCFLDIRSPGLGDTAMYLCATTMSGGPYEQYFGPGTRLTVT.

The gene calls are TRBV28 and TRBJ2-7; TRBD1 aligns across 10 bases. Germline values: CDR1 MDHEN, CDR2 SYDVKM. CDR3 length: 15 amino acids. With 4 bases clipped from V and 6 bases from J, the junction kept 9 bases outside the gene matches. CDR3 amino acids: CASSSTGTGVREQYF. DNA for the CDR3: TGTGCCAGCAGTTCTACCGGGACAGGGGTTCGCGAGCAGTACTTC.

The chain uses TRBV11-2 and TRBJ2-1; TRBD2 agrees at 9 bases. Germline assignment: CDR1 SGHAT and CDR2 FQNNGV. V lost 1 base and J lost 7; bases outside the gene matches: 11. The CDR3 is 17 amino acids. The CDR3 region has the DNA TGTGCCAGCAGCTTAGTTTCCCTGGGACTAGCCTCAAATGAGCAGTTCTTC. This codes for CASSLVSLGLASNEQFF.

To note about this clone: The junction does not match germline at one end; this may be a read error. This chain uses TRBV7-9 with TRBJ1-2; possible D gene TRBD1, 5 bases. The length of the CDR3 is 15 residues. Germline lookup yields CDR1 SEHNR and CDR2 FQNEAQ (reference sequence). In DNA form, the CDR3 reads TGTTCCAGCAGCTTAGTTGGGCAGGGCTACTATGGCTACACCTTC. Translating gives CSSSLVGQGYYGYTF.

This chain's CDR3 is CASSFKNHLRDRKQETQYF. In DNA, the CDR3 is TGTGCCAGCAGCTTTAAAAATCATCTCCGGGACAGGAAGCAAGAGACCCAGTACTTC. The chain has TRBV21-1 and TRBJ2-5; the table names TRBD1, a call not compared with the DNA. TRBV21-1 is a pseudogene. The CDR3 is 19 residues long.

This chain joins TRBV9 and TRBJ2-1, with 7 bases identical to TRBD2. This CDR3 has 15 residues. Germline lookup yields CDR1 SGDLS and CDR2 YYNGEE. Trimming removed 3 bases from V and 7 bases from J; junction bases left unmatched: 10. CDR3 in amino acids: CASSDGLGIRNEQFF. CDR3 DNA sequence: TGTGCCAGCAGCGATGGACTAGGTATTAGGAATGAGCAGTTCTTC.

The rearrangement joins TRBV9 to TRBJ2-7; 7 bases agree with TRBD1. V gave up 3 bases and J gave up 5 bases; unmatched junction bases: 8. The V gene's germline CDR1 is SGDLS and CDR2 YYNGEE. This CDR3 spans 14 amino acids. The CDR3 DNA reads TGTGCCAGCAGCGCAGCACAGGGGTGGGACGAGCAGTACTTC. Residues: CASSAAQGWDEQYF.

The J gene is TRBJ2-5, the V gene TRBV28; the match to TRBD1 covers 7 bases. Germline trimming cut 6 bases from V and 2 bases from J; bases unmatched to any gene: 3. Germline lookup yields CDR1 MDHEN and CDR2 SYDVKM. This CDR3 comprises 13 residues. CDR3 DNA sequence: TGTGCCAGCAGGAGGGGGCCTCAAGAGACCCAGTACTTC. Translating it yields CASRRGPQETQYF.

V usage is TRBV7-9 and J usage is TRBJ1-1; 7 bases map to TRBD1. Germline CDR1 SEHNR, CDR2 FQNEAQ (reference sequence). CDR3 length: 14 residues. Trimming removed 3 bases from V and 0 bases from J; junction bases left unmatched: 1. CDR3 sequence (DNA): TGTGCCAGCAGCTTTGACAGGGTGAACACTGAAGCTTTCTTT. It encodes CASSFDRVNTEAFF.